This T cell receptor beta chain appears in the sequencing data of a study of shared clonotypes between healthy human individuals. Trimming stripped 4 bases from V and 2 bases from J, with 9 bases between. Per germline, CDR1 MDHEN and CDR2 SYDVKM. This CDR3 spans 13 amino acids. The naive CD8 subset, CD45RO-negative cells positively selected for CCR7, excluded terminally differentiated effector memory CD45RA+ cells. Sequenced by immunoSEQ multiplex PCR; TCRdb stores in-frame clones only, minus some. The data show about 2.2 million clones, roughly 95% seen once. This chain uses TRBV28 with TRBJ2-7; tentatively, D is TRBD1 (5 bases). This TCR derives from a young man in good health. Some clones in this sample may be carry-over from other donors' samples. The sequencing input was naive CD8+ T cells from PBMCs. CDR3 sequence reads: CASSSTVPYEQYF. The CDR3 DNA sequence: TGTGCCAGCAGTTCGACAGTTCCCTACGAGCAGTACTTC.